This T cell receptor beta chain is from a study of cytomegalovirus exposure and HLA in healthy donors (TCRdb year 2017). With regard to the full study: According to an earlier analysis of 587 of the donors, roughly 180 million T cells yielded approximately 120 million unique TCR beta sequences and about 300 Gb of sequence data. An early release that covered about 600 HLA-typed donors contained approximately 290 gigabases of sequencing data and tens of millions of unique TCR sequences. The genetic ancestry cluster associated with self-reported Caucasian donors included over 80% of the approximately 400 genotyped donors. The aim of the study was to test whether cataloging public T cell receptors could identify signatures of past pathogen exposure. The study used immunosequencing to profile the T cell repertoires of several hundred subjects and linked those repertoires to cytomegalovirus serostatus. Besides the first cohort of about 730 subjects, a separate validation cohort made up of over a hundred different subjects was used. High-throughput TCR immunosequencing, statistical association of individual TCRs with disease status, and machine learning were combined to predict cytomegalovirus infection status. A later analysis re-analyzed previously published TCR beta repertoires from roughly 600 donors and added high-resolution HLA genotyping to study TCR occurrence patterns. In the later analysis, no new phenotypic data were used to find candidate immune exposures; instead, reliance was placed on TCR beta sequences and their occurrence across donors. In an earlier analysis of about 590 of the donors, high-throughput TCR beta sequencing was used to judge whether each TCR beta V gene segment behaved as functional or pseudogenic. Alongside the repertoire data, information on donor age, sex, ethnicity and CMV serostatus was compiled. Genome-wide SNP genotypes for about three fifths of the roughly 670 donors were used in a later genetic analysis, which treated that subset as a discovery cohort. Every discovery cohort repertoire had been produced on one sequencing platform. Class I and class II HLA loci were covered by the typing at four-digit resolution. The number of typed donors differed by locus: roughly 629-630 for A, B, C, DRB1 and DQB1; roughly 510 for DQA1; around 580 for DPA1; and about 470 for DPB1. Because of strong linkage in the cohort, roughly five DR-DQ haplotypes were treated as single units for association and clustering. Among 398 genotyped donors of the cohort, an average of approximately 240,000 unique TCR beta nucleotide sequences was sequenced per donor, of which roughly 17% were non-productive.

General conclusions and limits of the study: A further reported finding was that TCR beta sequences accurately predicted the HLA-A and HLA-B alleles for most subjects in the first cohort. Roughly uniform sequencing depth across donors was assumed in presence/absence analyses, although this assumption may not hold. Several of the top co-occurrence clusters appeared to be linked to parvovirus B19, influenza, CMV and Epstein-Barr virus, according to a later analysis. In a later analysis, around 17,000 TCR beta sequences were associated with specific HLA alleles at a false discovery rate of 0.05. Because counts were too low, seventeen rarely observed V segments, including chromosome 9 orphons, were left out of the earlier analysis of several hundred of the donors. In vitro tests confirmed that a few of the cytomegalovirus-associated TCR beta chains recognize cytomegalovirus antigens. A later genetic analysis reported fewer N-insertions in productive TCRs among donors in an Asian-associated ancestry cluster than the roughly 700-donor mean. For the cohort, immune exposure information was limited to CMV serostatus. The classifier was reported to diagnose cytomegalovirus status with high specificity and sensitivity in both the original and validation cohorts. While some public TCRs were present in many individuals, most TCR sequences turned up only very rarely across donors. A later analysis found that TCR association rates varied across HLA loci, with DRB1 alleles showing the most associated TCRs and HLA-C alleles the fewest. Because HLA typing was missing for some donors at each locus, association tests included only the typed subset. Linkage disequilibrium might explain the correlated functional status among segregating V segments, but an unknown experimental factor could not be ruled out. When HLA alleles, especially DR and DQ, strongly co-occurred, TCR associations were difficult to assign to individual alleles. A total of 150 to 200 TCR beta chains were listed by the study as associated with cytomegalovirus. An association between a missense DCLRE1C variant and V-gene and J-gene trimming of TCR beta chains was found in a later genetic analysis and replicated in an independent cohort. The cohort was sequenced for TCR beta chains only, and without alpha or paired-chain data the features that could be detected were limited. A cluster of highly shared sequence variants was judged likely to represent a technical artifact of the sequencing pipeline. In an earlier analysis of 587 of the donors, most TCR beta V segments appeared in productive rearrangements about 87% or about 30% of the time, broadly matching IMGT annotations. Most CMV-associated TCR beta chains appeared to be HLA-restricted in a later analysis, and the HLA associations seemed to be driven largely by CMV exposure. It was suggested by the authors that the approach could potentially be generalized to other disease states and immunological phenotypes. Some IMGT-functional V segments, including TRBV6-2 and TRBV6-3, could not be distinguished by the 87-base-pair reads and were therefore excluded. In a later analysis, HLA-associated TCR beta chains were found to be more clonally expanded and to have lower generation probabilities than equally common non-associated chains.

The cohort was made up of several hundred healthy bone marrow donors. At the time of sampling, all cohort members were nominally healthy, though unrecorded immune exposures were likely present. The donor tested CMV seropositive and was one of the 289 seropositive cohort members. Each donor provided a peripheral blood sample, and peripheral blood mononuclear cells were used for TCR beta sequencing. Genomic DNA extraction from the blood cell samples was performed with the Qiagen DNeasy Blood Extraction Kit. CDR1 and CDR2 are read off the germline V gene as MGHDK and SYGVNS. CDR3 length: 15 amino acids, cysteine to phenylalanine. Of all the DNA, just the CDR3 is kept, 45 bases in frame from base 1. V drops 0 bases and J drops 5 bases, leaving 12 bases in between. On this clone: Its antigen specificity is not known. It has no much larger one-base neighbor in the sample; base qualities were not kept.

Library prep was done by the immunoSEQ multiplex PCR assay. For the multiplex PCR, a mixture combining 60 forward primers for TCR Vbeta segments and 13 reverse primers for TCR Jbeta segments was used. A multiplex PCR assay on genomic DNA amplified the CDR3 region of rearranged TCR beta genes. On the Illumina HiSeq System, the amplified TCR beta libraries were sequenced as 87-base-pair reads. Turning to the authors' computational methods: A later analysis counted some 74 million unique TCR beta chains across the 550 to 750 repertoires, and around 9.9 million of these chains were shared by at least two donors. To remove PCR and sequencing errors, raw reads were error-corrected and collapsed into unique sequences using a nearest-neighbor algorithm that merged closely related sequences. CDR3 sequences were aligned to IMGT reference sequences to assign V, D and J gene segments. Each retained sequence needed at least a six-nucleotide match to both a V gene segment and a J gene segment. A rearrangement counted as productive if the CDR3 had no stop codons and remained in frame with V and J, and every other rearrangement counted as non-productive. Following IMGT convention, CDR3 was defined as the stretch from the second conserved V-encoded cysteine to the conserved J-encoded phenylalanine. Sequences without an unambiguous match to a single V gene segment were excluded from the earlier analysis of 450 to 750 of the donors. An earlier analysis of about 600 of the donors called V segments functional above 56.7% productive rearrangements and segregating when the between-donor standard deviation exceeded 5%. To diagnose cytomegalovirus status from the catalog of TCR beta chain sequences, a statistical classification framework was built. V and J gene assignment, in a later analysis, came from comparing TCR nucleotide sequences with IMGT/GENE-DB human TR gene sequences. A later analysis assigned CDR3 sequences and most-parsimonious VDJ recombination scenarios with the TCRdist pipeline. In a later analysis, every TCR beta chain was defined by the combination of its CDR3 amino acid sequence and its V-gene family, and reads without a unique V-gene family were dropped. In a later analysis, approximately 640 highly shared, low-generation-probability nucleotide sequences were removed to address suspected cross-contamination and a sequencing artifact. In a later analysis, a clonal expansion index was calculated for each public chain from normalized within-repertoire ranks of inferred template counts. Generation probabilities in a later analysis came from a VDJ recombination model fitted to out-of-frame rearrangements, and those results were checked against IGoR. Hypergeometric tests were used in a later analysis to score TCR-TCR, TCR-HLA and TCR-CMV co-occurrence, with a repertoire-size bias correction applied to the TCR pairs. In a later analysis, false discovery rates were estimated by permuting HLA or CMV assignments 20 times. A later analysis grouped co-occurring TCRs with DBSCAN, adding TCRdist sequence similarity when clustering within HLA-allele-positive subsets. Co-occurrence clustering excluded repertoires with fewer than 30,000 or more than 120,000 public chains, plus five with anomalous nucleotide sharing. Drawn from immuneACCESS, this table holds only the in-frame rearrangements with V and J called that TCRdb kept. Clones are partly lost; checked studies trace under half to an unresolved V gene and leave the rest unexplained. That table supplies the V and J calls and clone size; D and trimming were determined from the DNA. Present in this sample are about 110,000 clones, around 70% of which were seen just once. The ten largest account for nearly 8.5% of the sample.

The rearrangement combines TRBV25-1 with TRBJ2-3; the D segment could be TRBD2, given 6 matching bases. Sequencing was performed on PBMCs. The receptor's source is a middle-aged woman in good health and CMV-seropositive. The nucleotide sequence is TGTGCCAGCAGTGAATATCGGGGAGGTGGAGATACGCAGTATTTT. Its protein reads: CASSEYRGGGDTQYF. The variable domain in full, with residues beyond the CDR3 obtained from the reference TRBV25-1 and TRBJ2-3 genes, is EADIYQTPRYLVIGTGKKITLECSQTMGHDKMYWYQQDPGMELHLIHYSYGVNSTEKGDLSSESTVSRIRTEHFPLTLESARPSHTSQYLCASSEYRGGGDTQYFGPGTRLTVL.